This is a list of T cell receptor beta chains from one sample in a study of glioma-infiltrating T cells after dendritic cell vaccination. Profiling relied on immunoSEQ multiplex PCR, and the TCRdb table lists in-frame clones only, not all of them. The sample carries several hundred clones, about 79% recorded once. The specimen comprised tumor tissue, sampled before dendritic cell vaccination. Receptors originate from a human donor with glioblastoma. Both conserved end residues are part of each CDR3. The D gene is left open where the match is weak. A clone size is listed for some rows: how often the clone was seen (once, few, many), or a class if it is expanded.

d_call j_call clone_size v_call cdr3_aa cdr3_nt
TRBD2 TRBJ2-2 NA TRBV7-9 CASRKTAGGGELFF TGTGCCAGCAGGAAGACGGCGGGGGGTGGGGAGCTGTTTTTT
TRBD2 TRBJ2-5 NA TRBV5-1 CASSGLAGAETQYF TGCGCCAGCAGCGGACTAGCGGGGGCAGAGACCCAGTACTTC
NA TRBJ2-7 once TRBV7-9 CASSLEQGWGVEQYF TGTGCCAGCAGCTTAGAGCAGGGTTGGGGGGTCGAGCAGTACTTC
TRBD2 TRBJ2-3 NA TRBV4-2 CASSQGEGGGGGRTDTQYF TGTGCCAGCAGCCAAGGGGAGGGTGGTGGCGGGGGGCGCACAGATACGCAGTATTTT
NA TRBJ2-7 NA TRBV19 CASSGGGEQYF TGTGCCTCGTCCGGAGGTGGCGAGCAGTACTTC
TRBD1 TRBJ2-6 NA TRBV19 CASKDSDRARSGANVLTF TGTGCCAGTAAGGATTCGGACAGGGCCCGCTCTGGGGCCAACGTCCTGACTTTC
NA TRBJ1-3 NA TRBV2 CASSSAETSGNTIYF TGTGCCAGCAGTTCAGCGGAGACCTCTGGAAACACCATATATTTT
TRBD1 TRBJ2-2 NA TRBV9 CASEGTVNTGELFF TGTGCCAGCGAGGGGACAGTCAACACCGGGGAGCTGTTTTTT
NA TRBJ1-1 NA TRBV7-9 CASSLASVDTEAFF TGTGCCAGCAGCTTAGCTTCGGTCGACACTGAAGCTTTCTTT
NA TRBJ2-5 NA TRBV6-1 CASSESRDLETQYF TGTGCCAGCAGTGAGTCCCGGGATCTAGAGACCCAGTACTTC
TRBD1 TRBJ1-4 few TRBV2 CASRDRVGNEKLFF TGTGCCAGCAGGGACAGGGTTGGTAATGAAAAACTGTTTTTT
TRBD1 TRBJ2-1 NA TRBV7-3 CASSRTGGEQFF TGTGCCAGCAGCCGGACAGGCGGTGAGCAGTTCTTC
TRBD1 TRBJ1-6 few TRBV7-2 CASSTRTGSSYNSPLHF TGTGCCAGCAGCACTAGGACAGGGAGCTCCTATAATTCACCCCTCCACTTT
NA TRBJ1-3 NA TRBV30 CAWSGGDPWDTIYF TGTGCCTGGAGCGGAGGGGACCCTTGGGACACCATATATTTT
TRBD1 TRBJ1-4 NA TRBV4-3 CASSQSTGAGEKLFF TGCGCCAGCAGCCAGTCGACAGGGGCGGGTGAAAAACTGTTTTTT
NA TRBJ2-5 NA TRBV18 CASSPRFGRAQETQYF TGTGCCAGCTCACCACGATTCGGCAGGGCCCAAGAGACCCAGTACTTC
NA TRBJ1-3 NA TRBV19 CASHLTAGNTIYF TGTGCCAGTCACTTGACAGCTGGAAACACCATATATTTT
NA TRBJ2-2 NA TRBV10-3 CAIRGSGVGLFDGELFF TGTGCCATCAGGGGTAGCGGCGTAGGGCTCTTCGACGGGGAGCTGTTTTTT
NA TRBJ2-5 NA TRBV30 CAWSKGTVRGETQYF TGTGCCTGGAGTAAAGGGACGGTGCGGGGAGAGACCCAGTACTTC
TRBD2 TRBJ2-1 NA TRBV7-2 CASSPTAGGRNEQFF TGTGCCAGCAGCCCTACAGCGGGGGGGCGTAATGAGCAGTTCTTC
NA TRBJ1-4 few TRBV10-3 CAIKSGSHEKLFF TGTGCCATCAAGTCCGGGTCCCACGAAAAACTGTTTTTT
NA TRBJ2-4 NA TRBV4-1 CASSQDKGAKNIQYF TGCGCCAGCAGCCAAGATAAGGGGGCCAAAAACATTCAGTACTTC
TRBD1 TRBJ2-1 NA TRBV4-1 CASSQGPGGTGGLNEQFF TGCGCCAGCAGCCAAGGTCCCGGTGGGACAGGGGGCTTGAATGAGCAGTTCTTC
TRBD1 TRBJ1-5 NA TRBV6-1 CASSEGDRGGQPQHF TGTGCCAGCAGTGAAGGGGACAGGGGAGGTCAGCCCCAGCATTTT
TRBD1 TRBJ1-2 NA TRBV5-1 CASSPGTGGYGYTF TGCGCCAGCAGCCCCGGGACAGGGGGCTATGGCTACACCTTC
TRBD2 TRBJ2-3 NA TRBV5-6 CASSLRELARDTQYF TGTGCCAGCAGCTTGCGTGAACTAGCGAGAGATACGCAGTATTTT
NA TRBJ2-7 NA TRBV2 CASILGYEQYF TGTGCCAGCATACTAGGCTACGAGCAGTACTTC
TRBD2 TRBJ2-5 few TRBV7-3 CASSLGGGRLETQYF TGTGCCAGCAGCTTAGGCGGGGGGAGATTAGAGACCCAGTACTTC
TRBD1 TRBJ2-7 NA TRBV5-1 CASSPGQGRLEQYF TGCGCCAGCAGCCCAGGACAGGGTCGCCTCGAGCAGTACTTC
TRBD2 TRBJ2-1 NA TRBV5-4 CASSSGTSPYNEQFF TGTGCCAGCAGCTCCGGGACTAGTCCCTACAATGAGCAGTTCTTC
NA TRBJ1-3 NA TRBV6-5 CASTPGIGNTIYF TGTGCCAGCACCCCCGGGATCGGAAACACCATATATTTT
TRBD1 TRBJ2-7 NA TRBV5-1 CASSPGQGVYEQYF TGCGCCAGCAGCCCGGGACAGGGGGTCTACGAGCAGTACTTC
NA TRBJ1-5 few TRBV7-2 CASSFAGNSNQPQHF TGTGCCAGCAGCTTTGCGGGAAATAGCAATCAGCCCCAGCATTTT
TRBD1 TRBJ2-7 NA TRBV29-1 CSVESTGGYEQYF TGCAGCGTTGAGTCGACAGGGGGCTACGAGCAGTACTTC
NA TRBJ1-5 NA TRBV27 CASSPKMERLQPQHF TGTGCCAGCAGTCCAAAGATGGAGCGGTTACAGCCCCAGCATTTT
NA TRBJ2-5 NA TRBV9 CASSVAGGSAETQYF TGTGCCAGCAGCGTAGCCGGGGGTAGCGCGGAGACCCAGTACTTC
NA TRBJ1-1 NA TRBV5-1 CASSLYSQNTEAFF TGCGCCAGCAGCTTGTACAGCCAGAACACTGAAGCTTTCTTT
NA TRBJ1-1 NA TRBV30 CAWNREGNTEAFF TGTGCCTGGAACAGGGAAGGGAACACTGAAGCTTTCTTT
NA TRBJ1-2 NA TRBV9 CASSEEGAGYGYTF TGTGCCAGCAGCGAGGAGGGCGCGGGCTATGGCTACACCTTC
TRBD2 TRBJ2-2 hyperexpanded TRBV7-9 CASSLAVTGELFF TGTGCCAGCAGTCTAGCGGTTACCGGGGAGCTGTTTTTT
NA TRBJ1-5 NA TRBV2 CASSGDMGNQPQHF TGTGCCAGCAGTGGGGACATGGGCAATCAGCCCCAGCATTTT
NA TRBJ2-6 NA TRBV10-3 CAISEEGVGANVLTF TGTGCCATCAGTGAGGAGGGCGTCGGGGCCAACGTCCTGACTTTC
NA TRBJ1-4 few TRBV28 CASSPPGREGEKLFF TGTGCCAGCAGTCCCCCGGGAAGGGAGGGCGAAAAACTGTTTTTT
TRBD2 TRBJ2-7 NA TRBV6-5 CASSHSSGGSYEQYF TGTGCCAGCAGTCACTCCTCGGGGGGCTCCTACGAGCAGTACTTC
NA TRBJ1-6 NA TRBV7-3 CASSLTGTPYSPLHF TGTGCCAGCAGCTTAACCGGGACACCGTATTCACCCCTCCACTTT
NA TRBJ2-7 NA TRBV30 CACTLLGVGYEQYF TGTGCCTGTACTTTGCTGGGCGTAGGCTACGAGCAGTACTTC
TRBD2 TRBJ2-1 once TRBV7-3 CASSSGTSVAEQFF TGTGCCAGCAGCTCCGGGACTAGCGTTGCTGAGCAGTTCTTC
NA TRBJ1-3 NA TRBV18 CASSQNPGASGNTIYF TGTGCCAGCTCACAGAATCCAGGGGCGTCTGGAAACACCATATATTTT
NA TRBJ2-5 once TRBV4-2 CASSQDGTQGETQYF TGTGCCAGCAGCCAAGATGGTACACAGGGAGAGACCCAGTACTTC